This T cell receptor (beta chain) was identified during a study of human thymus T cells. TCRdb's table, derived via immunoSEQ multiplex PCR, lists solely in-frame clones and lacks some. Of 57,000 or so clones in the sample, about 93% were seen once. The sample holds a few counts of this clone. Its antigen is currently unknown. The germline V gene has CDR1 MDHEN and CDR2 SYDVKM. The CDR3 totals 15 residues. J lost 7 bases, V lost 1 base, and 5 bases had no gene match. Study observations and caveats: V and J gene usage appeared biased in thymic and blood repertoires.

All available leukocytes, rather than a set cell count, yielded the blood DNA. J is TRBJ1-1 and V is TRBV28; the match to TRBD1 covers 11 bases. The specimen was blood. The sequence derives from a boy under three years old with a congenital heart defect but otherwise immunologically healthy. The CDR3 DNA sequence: TGTGCCAGCAGTTTATCCTGGACAGGGGGCGGTGAAGCTTTCTTT. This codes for CASSLSWTGGGEAFF.